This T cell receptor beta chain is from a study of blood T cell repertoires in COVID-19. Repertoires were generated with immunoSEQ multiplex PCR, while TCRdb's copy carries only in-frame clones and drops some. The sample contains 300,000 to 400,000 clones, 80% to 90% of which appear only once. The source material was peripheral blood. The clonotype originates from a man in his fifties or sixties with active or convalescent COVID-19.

CDR3 region: CASSESEATEAFF. CDR3 coding DNA: TGTGCCAGCAGTGAAAGCGAGGCTACTGAAGCTTTCTTT. The gene calls are TRBV2 and TRBJ1-1; D is unclear. This CDR3 spans 13 amino acids. Per the germline V gene, CDR1 is SNHLY and CDR2 is FYNNEI. V lost 2 bases and J 5 bases, leaving 9 bases between the germline ends.